The clone carrying this T cell receptor beta chain was detected only a few times. As yet, its antigen is unknown. Trimming removed 3 bases at V and 3 bases at J, with 14 bases between. This CDR3 region has 15 residues. This specimen comes from a study of Graves' ophthalmopathy and Graves' hyperthyroidism. General study results and limits: Prediction of ophthalmopathy progression reached approximately 64% sensitivity and approximately 75% specificity.

Amplification of TCR beta CDR3 regions used RNA transcripts. In the first round, RT-PCR was carried out with HTBI primers, and a multiplex PCR formed the second round. MiXCR, run by TCRdb on the multiplex PCR reads, gives a single entry per CDR3 protein. The repertoire holds some 1.1 million distinct CDR3 sequences, with about 36% as singletons. Clinical symptoms, serum thyroxine, TRAb, thyroid ultrasound and orbital computed tomography formed the basis of diagnosis. The sequence derives from an adult man with Graves' hyperthyroidism. Sequenced material: peripheral blood or thyroid tissue (not recorded which). V is TRBV12-3 or TRBV12-4 and J is TRBJ1-2; D not resolved. The DNA of the CDR3 is TGTGCCAGCAGTTTCACAAACCTTAGGCACTATGGCTACACCTTC. Translated, it gives CASSFTNLRHYGYTF.